A few counts support the clone carrying this TCR beta chain. Data came from immunoSEQ multiplex PCR; TCRdb stores just in-frame clones and leaves some out. The sample yields more than 200,000 clones, 75% to 85% seen once. The source of the sample is a study of blood T cell repertoires in COVID-19. Study-level information: Sources were T cells, B-cell-depleted T cells, or PBMCs; the material itself was cDNA or gDNA.

Trimming pared 2 bases from V and 4 bases from J, leaving 11 bases between. The CDR3 covers 14 residues. Germline loops: CDR1 LGHDT, CDR2 YNNKEL (reference sequence). The receptor was isolated from a woman aged 40 to 50 who had recovered from COVID-19. Sequenced input: peripheral blood. The chain is built from TRBV3-1 (or the pseudogene TRBV3-2) and TRBJ1-1; D is undetermined. CDR3 bases: TGTGCCAGCAGCCAAACATGGGCGAGCACTGAAGCTTTCTTT. Residues: CASSQTWASTEAFF.